These 27 T cell receptor beta chains share one sample of origin, sequenced in a study of T cells in Graves' hyperthyroidism and ophthalmopathy. Amplification of TCR beta CDR3 regions used RNA as the template. HTBI primers were used for first-round RT-PCR of the TCR CDR3. TCRdb ran MiXCR on the multiplex PCR reads and lists one entry per CDR3 protein. Of about 640,000 distinct CDR3 sequences in the sample, around 21% were seen once. The specimen was blood. The receptors come from a man aged 25-45 years with Graves' ophthalmopathy.

The genes are TRBV7-9 and TRBJ2-3; 7 positions agree with TRBD1. Unmatched junction bases numbered 9, after V lost 5 bases and J lost 4 bases. This CDR3 has 15 amino acids. Per germline, CDR1 SEHNR and CDR2 FQNEAQ (reference sequence). The CDR3 loop is CASSKQGRASDTQYF. CDR3 in DNA: TGTGCCAGCAGCAAACAGGGGCGCGCGTCAGATACGCAGTATTTT.

This clonotype was observed at least ten times. The genes are TRBV11-2 and TRBJ2-3, with TRBD2 matching 11 bases. With V trimmed by 5 bases and J by 4 bases, 11 bases remained unmatched. The CDR3 loop spans 17 amino acids. Germline CDR1 and CDR2: SGHAT and FQNNGV. The CDR3: CASSRTPGLAAPDTQYF. CDR3 nucleotide sequence: TGTGCCAGCAGCCGTACACCGGGACTAGCGGCCCCAGATACGCAGTATTTT.

This clonotype has more than one count but fewer than ten. The CDR3 here is CATVRVGNQPQHF. In nucleotides, the CDR3 is TGTGCCACTGTCAGGGTAGGGAATCAGCCCCAGCATTTT. The rearrangement uses TRBV6-1 and TRBJ1-5; weak D call: TRBD1 (5 bases). The CDR3 length is 13 residues. In germline, CDR1 is MNHNS, CDR2 SASEGT. Trimming took off 10 bases at V and 4 bases at J, with 14 bases between the two ends.

The rearrangement uses TRBV10-3 and TRBJ1-3, with 9 bases identical to TRBD1. Looked up from germline, CDR1 is ENHRY and CDR2 is SYGVKD. The CDR3 length is 15 residues. Losses at the gene ends were 6 bases for V and 3 bases for J; bases not matched to a gene: 6. The CDR3 sequence is CAISGGQGGGNTIYF. CDR3 DNA sequence: TGTGCCATCAGCGGGGGACAGGGTGGTGGAAACACCATATATTTT.

The V and J genes are TRBV12-3 or TRBV12-4 and TRBJ2-7, with 7 bases lining up with TRBD2. The CDR3 is 14 amino acids. Losses at the gene ends were 6 bases for V and 2 bases for J; bases not matched to a gene: 7. CDR3 loop: CASRGEGRAYEQYF. The CDR3, as DNA: TGTGCCAGCAGGGGGGAGGGAAGGGCCTACGAGCAGTACTTC.

This clonotype occurred many times. The V and J genes are TRBV18 and TRBJ2-7; 8 bases align to TRBD1. V trimming: 3 bases; J trimming: 6 bases; junction bases outside the gene matches: 4. The germline gives CDR1 KGHSH, CDR2 LQKENI. This CDR3 spans 13 amino acids. The CDR3 DNA reads TGTGCCAGCTCACCGGACAGGGTGGGCGAGCAGTACTTC. It translates to CASSPDRVGEQYF.

The chain uses TRBV5-1 and TRBJ2-7; TRBD1 or TRBD2 may be the D gene (5 bases each). The CDR3 is made up of 14 amino acids. Germline V CDR1 and CDR2: SGHRS, YFSETQ. Trimming removed 4 bases at V and 2 bases at J, with 13 bases between. The CDR3 bases are TGCGCCAGCAGCCCCGGGGACCGACCCTACGAGCAGTACTTC. It specifies CASSPGDRPYEQYF.

This clonotype was counted ten times or more. The chain couples TRBV5-8 to TRBJ1-2; possibly TRBD1 for D (6 bases). Germline loops: CDR1 SGHTS, CDR2 YDEGEE. The CDR3 covers 15 residues. V lost 1 base and J lost 4, with 14 bases in between. CDR3 protein: CASSLWRQDLYGYTF. Here the CDR3 DNA reads TGTGCCAGCAGCTTGTGGAGACAGGATCTCTATGGCTACACCTTC.

The table lists this clonotype with many counts. V gene TRBV11-2 combines with J gene TRBJ2-3; D is perhaps TRBD2 (5 bases). Germline CDR1 is SGHAT and CDR2 is FQNNGV. The CDR3 contains 17 residues. V lost 0 bases to trimming and J lost 5 bases, with 18 bases between them. CDR3 loop: CASSLDPQDFTLDTQYF. Here the CDR3 DNA reads TGTGCCAGCAGCTTAGATCCGCAGGACTTTACTTTAGATACGCAGTATTTT.

This rearrangement joins TRBV10-1 to TRBJ2-1; D is uncertain. Per the germline V gene, CDR1 is WNHNN and CDR2 is SYGVQD (reference sequence). This CDR3 contains 13 residues. Trimming cost V 2 bases and J 9 bases, with 11 bases left between them. The CDR3 protein is CASSEASSGEQFF. The CDR3 DNA reads as TGCGCCAGCAGTGAGGCTAGTTCTGGTGAGCAGTTCTTC.

V gene TRBV27 combines with J gene TRBJ1-1; 9 nucleotides align to TRBD1. V trimming: 5 bases; J trimming: 0 bases; junction bases outside the gene matches: 4. The CDR3 contains 15 residues. In germline, CDR1 is MNHEY, CDR2 SMNVEV (reference sequence). The CDR3 DNA follows: TGTGCCAGCAGTGCCGGGGACAGGGTGAACACTGAAGCTTTCTTT. It codes for CASSAGDRVNTEAFF.

The V and J genes are TRBV19 and TRBJ2-5; D might be TRBD1 or TRBD2, each matching 5 bases. The CDR3 sequence is 14 residues long. Looked up from germline, CDR1 is LNHDA and CDR2 is SQIVND (reference sequence). V dropped 5 bases and J dropped 2 bases, with 12 bases sitting between them. CDR3 loop: CASSDRGTQETQYF. The DNA of the CDR3 is TGTGCCAGTAGTGACCGGGGCACGCAAGAGACCCAGTACTTC.

This clonotype showed up just once. This rearrangement joins TRBV3-1 to TRBJ1-5, with 8 bases identical to TRBD1. Trimming took 3 bases from V and 7 from J; bases not matched to a gene: 2. The CDR3 is made up of 13 amino acids. Germline assignment: CDR1 LGHDT and CDR2 YNNKEL (reference sequence). As DNA, the CDR3 is TGTGCCAGCAGCCACACAGGGGGGCAGCCCCAGCATTTT. Protein: CASSHTGGQPQHF.

This clonotype was detected only a few times. The chain joins TRBV4-1 to TRBJ2-1, with TRBD2 matching 10 bases. V dropped 3 bases and J dropped 4; count of bases not matched to a gene: 9. The CDR3 spans 17 residues. Per the germline V gene, CDR1 is MGHRA and CDR2 is YSYEKL. In nucleotides, the CDR3 is TGCGCCAGCAGCCAGACGACCGGGACTAGCGTATACAATGAGCAGTTCTTC. As protein: CASSQTTGTSVYNEQFF.

V and J are TRBV20-1 and TRBJ2-3; 9 bases line up with TRBD2. The junction had 9 bases not matched to a gene; V was cut back by 5 bases and J by 3 bases. This CDR3 spans 15 amino acids. CDR1 is DFQATT, CDR2 SNEGSKA, per germline (reference sequence). The CDR3, as DNA: TGCAGTGCTGGAGTCGCGGGAGGGCGAACAGATACGCAGTATTTT. It encodes CSAGVAGGRTDTQYF.

The CDR3 region is CASSEVGLQGADTQYF. In DNA form, the CDR3 reads TGTGCCAGCAGTGAAGTAGGATTACAGGGGGCAGATACGCAGTATTTT. The chain joins TRBV2 to TRBJ2-3; 8 positions agree with TRBD1. The CDR3 contains 16 residues. Germline assignment: CDR1 SNHLY and CDR2 FYNNEI. V was pared by 1 base and J by 4 bases, with 7 bases of the junction left unmatched.

The rearrangement uses TRBV7-3 and TRBJ2-1; the match to TRBD2 covers 11 bases. The CDR3 spans 17 residues. The V segment lost 3 bases and the J segment 6 bases; nucleotides outside the gene matches: 10. The germline V gene has CDR1 SGHTA and CDR2 FQGTGA. CDR3 sequence: CASSLEGGLAGSNEQFF. The CDR3 DNA sequence: TGTGCCAGCAGCTTGGAGGGAGGACTAGCGGGCTCCAATGAGCAGTTCTTC.

As concerns this clonotype: A single base separates this from a much larger clone, so it may be a read error. The gene calls are TRBV6-2 or TRBV6-3 and TRBJ2-2, with a weak D call TRBD2 (5 bases). The V and J ends lost 2 bases and 4 bases respectively, with 11 bases between them. The CDR3 extends over 15 amino acids. The V gene's germline CDR1 is MNHEY and CDR2 SVGEGT. This CDR3 is CASSYRRVVTGELFF. The CDR3 region has the DNA TGTGCCAGCAGTTACCGGCGGGTCGTCACCGGGGAGCTGTTTTTT.

The chain couples TRBV28 to TRBJ2-7, with 10 bases lining up with TRBD2. The J segment lost 7 bases and the V segment lost 5 bases, leaving 8 bases of the junction unmatched. This CDR3 comprises 14 residues. CDR1 is MDHEN and CDR2 is SYDVKM in the germline V gene. The CDR3 nucleotides read TGTGCCAGCAGTCCCCTAGCGGGAGAGGATGAGCAGTACTTC. Residues: CASSPLAGEDEQYF.

This clonotype was counted ten times or more. This chain joins TRBV30 and TRBJ2-5, with 12 bases fitting TRBD2. Unmatched junction bases numbered 6, after V lost 3 bases and J lost 4 bases. There are 15 residues in the CDR3. In germline, CDR1 is GTSNPN, CDR2 SVGIG (reference sequence). This CDR3 is CAWRLAGGGRETQYF. CDR3 DNA: TGTGCCTGGAGACTAGCGGGAGGAGGAAGAGAGACCCAGTACTTC.

The chain joins TRBV7-9 to TRBJ1-5, with D possibly TRBD1 on 6 matching bases. Germline V gives CDR1 SEHNR, CDR2 FQNEAQ (reference sequence). Trimming pared 0 bases from V and 5 bases from J, leaving 11 bases between. There are 15 residues in the CDR3. CDR3 in amino acids: CASSLAGAGDQPQHF. CDR3 DNA sequence: TGTGCCAGCAGCTTAGCGGGGGCTGGGGATCAGCCCCAGCATTTT.

The sample holds a few counts of this clonotype. This chain links TRBV6-5 with TRBJ2-5; D is perhaps TRBD2 (6 bases). Germline lookup yields CDR1 MNHEY and CDR2 SVGAGI. The ends were cut back, 0 bases at V and 1 base at J, with 12 bases in the middle. This CDR3 region has 16 residues. CDR3 nucleotides: TGTGCCAGCAGTTACTCCCCGGCGGGAATCCAAGAGACCCAGTACTTC. Translating it yields CASSYSPAGIQETQYF.

The V call is TRBV7-9, the J call TRBJ2-7; no clear D gene. The CDR3 runs 12 residues. The V end was cut by 5 bases, the J end by 5 bases, with 10 bases between. Germline loops: CDR1 SEHNR, CDR2 FQNEAQ (reference sequence). This CDR3 reads CASSLPRNEQYF. In nucleotides, the CDR3 is TGTGCCAGCAGCCTCCCGAGGAACGAGCAGTACTTC.

Many counts were recorded for this clonotype. The chain links TRBV11-2 to TRBJ2-3; the D gene is possibly TRBD1 (5 bases). The CDR3 has 16 amino acids. V gave up 1 base and J gave up 0 bases, with 11 bases separating them. Germline values: CDR1 SGHAT, CDR2 FQNNGV. CDR3 sequence reads: CASSLGSRVSTDTQYF. Here the CDR3 DNA reads TGTGCCAGCAGCTTAGGGAGCAGGGTGAGCACAGATACGCAGTATTTT.

The sample holds many counts of this clonotype. The rearrangement uses TRBV20-1 and TRBJ2-7; TRBD2 agrees at 11 bases. CDR3 length equals 15 residues. V lost 8 bases to trimming and J lost 1 base; unmatched junction nucleotides: 10. The germline V gene has CDR1 DFQATT and CDR2 SNEGSKA (reference sequence). CDR3 DNA: TGCAGTCCCCGTGGACTAGCGGGTATATCCTACGAGCAGTACTTC. Translating gives CSPRGLAGISYEQYF.

This clonotype has just a few counts. This chain connects TRBV3-1 to TRBJ2-3; D assignment may be TRBD1 or TRBD2 (5 bases each). Per germline, CDR1 LGHDT and CDR2 YNNKEL (reference sequence). The CDR3 spans 16 residues. V was cut by 1 base and J by 0 bases, with 11 bases left in between. The CDR3 sequence is CASSQGGRTSTDTQYF. CDR3 in DNA: TGTGCCAGCAGCCAAGGGGGACGGACTAGCACAGATACGCAGTATTTT.

This clonotype occurred a few times. The chain carries TRBV20-1 and TRBJ1-4; 9 bases agree with TRBD1. The germline CDR1 and CDR2 sequences are DFQATT and SNEGSKA (reference sequence). There are 13 residues in the CDR3. V lost 6 bases to trimming and J lost 7 bases; unmatched junction nucleotides: 6. The CDR3 sequence: CSANRGRTEKLFF. CDR3 sequence (DNA): TGCAGTGCAAACAGGGGGCGCACTGAAAAACTGTTTTTT.